The 9 T cell receptor beta chains reported below all come from one sample, sequenced in a study of T cell repertoires in cytomegalovirus infection. TCRdb recomputed calls from the reads with MiXCR, one row per CDR3 protein. The sample has approximately 390,000 distinct CDR3 sequences; roughly 36% are singletons. No cognate antigen is known for these TCRs. The sample consisted of cultured PBMCs, taken from culture after CMV antigen stimulation. Receptor source: a human donor in good health (CMV status not recorded). Some clones in this sample may be carry-over from other donors' samples.

Only a few counts were recorded for this clonotype. This chain connects TRBV12-3 or TRBV12-4 to TRBJ2-1; no reliable D call. The length of the CDR3 is 13 residues. Trimming left V 3 bases short and J 9 bases short, with 12 bases between. The CDR3 DNA is TGTGCCAGCAGTTTTGTAAGTGGTGGTGAGCAGTTCTTC. Protein: CASSFVSGGEQFF.

The J gene is TRBJ2-3, the V gene TRBV18; D remains ambiguous. With 3 bases removed from V and 5 bases from J, the gap between germline ends came to 6 bases. Germline CDR1 KGHSH, CDR2 LQKENI. The CDR3 spans 12 residues. CDR3 sequence: CASSPVEDTQYF. CDR3 nucleotide sequence: TGTGCCAGCTCACCGGTAGAAGATACGCAGTATTTT.

The sample holds a few counts of this clonotype. The chain links TRBV4-1 to TRBJ1-5; 7 bases fit TRBD1. Per the germline V gene, CDR1 is MGHRA and CDR2 is YSYEKL. The CDR3 totals 16 residues. After removal of 2 bases from V and 1 base from J, the junction contained 5 bases not matched to a gene. The CDR3 region has the DNA TGCGCCAGCAGCCAACTGCCGGGACAGAGCAATCAGCCCCAGCATTTT. Translated: CASSQLPGQSNQPQHF.

The chain uses TRBV7-8 and TRBJ2-1; 10 nucleotides line up with TRBD2. The CDR3 sequence is 17 residues long. The V gene's germline CDR1 is SGHVS and CDR2 FQNEAQ. V lost 3 bases to trimming and J lost 1 base; unmatched junction nucleotides: 6. The CDR3 DNA reads as TGTGCCAGCAGCTTGGCCCCTAGCGGGAGATCCTACAATGAGCAGTTCTTC. This gives the protein CASSLAPSGRSYNEQFF.

The rearrangement links TRBV6-1 to TRBJ2-7, with D possibly being TRBD2 (6 bases). Trimming took off 6 bases at V and 9 bases at J, with 15 bases between the two ends. The CDR3 consists of 12 residues. Germline V lookup: CDR1 MNHNS, CDR2 SASEGT. This CDR3 reads CASRDTLRGQYV. In DNA, the CDR3 is TGTGCCAGCAGAGACACTCTGCGGGGGCAGTACGTC.

This clonotype was counted between two and nine times. This sequence joins TRBV20-1 and TRBJ1-2; TRBD1 matches 9 bases. From germline, CDR1 is DFQATT and CDR2 SNEGSKA (reference sequence). The CDR3 has 14 residues. The V gene end was trimmed by 6 bases and the J gene end by 6 bases; junction bases not matched to a gene: 11. The CDR3 sequence: CSANPGTGTHGYTF. CDR3 bases: TGCAGTGCGAATCCCGGGACAGGGACCCATGGCTACACCTTC.

V and J are TRBV9 and TRBJ2-5; 7 nucleotides line up with TRBD1. The CDR3 is made up of 16 amino acids. J was trimmed by 2 bases and V by 4 bases; bases with no gene match: 11. Germline CDR1 SGDLS, CDR2 YYNGEE. CDR3 DNA: TGTGCCAGCAGCCTAAGGACAGGAAGGGGTCAAGAGACCCAGTACTTC. Its protein is CASSLRTGRGQETQYF.

This clonotype has a handful of counts. The rearrangement links TRBV11-3 to TRBJ1-1, with 7 bases identical to TRBD1. Germline assignment: CDR1 SGHNT and CDR2 YENEEA. V trimming: 6 bases; J trimming: 0 bases; junction bases outside the gene matches: 7. The CDR3 loop spans 15 amino acids. CDR3 DNA sequence: TGTGCCAGCAGGTTTCAGGGGGGGATGAACACTGAAGCTTTCTTT. Encoded protein: CASRFQGGMNTEAFF.

The rearrangement links TRBV12-3 or TRBV12-4 to TRBJ2-1; 9 nucleotides line up with TRBD2. The trim removed 4 bases at V and 3 bases at J, leaving 1 base unmatched. This CDR3 is built from 14 residues. CDR3 loop: CASSSSGIYNEQFF. DNA for the CDR3: TGTGCCAGCAGTTCTAGCGGGATCTACAATGAGCAGTTCTTC.